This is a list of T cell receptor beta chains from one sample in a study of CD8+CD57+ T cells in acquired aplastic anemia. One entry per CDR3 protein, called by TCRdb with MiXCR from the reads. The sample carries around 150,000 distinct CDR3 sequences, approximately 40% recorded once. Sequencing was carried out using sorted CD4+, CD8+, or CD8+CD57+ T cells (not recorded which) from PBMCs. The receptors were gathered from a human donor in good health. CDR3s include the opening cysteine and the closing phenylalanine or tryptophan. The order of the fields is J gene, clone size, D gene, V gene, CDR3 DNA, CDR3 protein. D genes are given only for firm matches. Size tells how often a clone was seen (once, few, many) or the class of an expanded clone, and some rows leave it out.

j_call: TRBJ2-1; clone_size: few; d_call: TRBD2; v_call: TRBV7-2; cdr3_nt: TGTGCTAGGGAGGGCCCTTACAATGAGCAGTTCTTC; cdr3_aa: CAREGPYNEQFF
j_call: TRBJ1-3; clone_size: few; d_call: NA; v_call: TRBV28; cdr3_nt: TGTGCCAGCAAGGTGGGGGCTGGAAACACCATATATTTT; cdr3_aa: CASKVGAGNTIYF
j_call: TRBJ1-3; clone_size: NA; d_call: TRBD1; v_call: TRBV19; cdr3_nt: TGTGCCAGTAGGCCGGGACAGGGGGCAGGAAACACCATATATTTT; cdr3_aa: CASRPGQGAGNTIYF
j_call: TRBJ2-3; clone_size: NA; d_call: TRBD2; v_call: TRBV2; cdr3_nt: TGTGCCAGCAGTCCCGGACTAGCCCCAGATACGCAGTATTTT; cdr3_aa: CASSPGLAPDTQYF
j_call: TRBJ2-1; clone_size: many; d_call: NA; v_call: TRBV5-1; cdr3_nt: TGCGCCAGCGCTCCTGACTTGGGTGGTAGTTCGCAGTTCTTC; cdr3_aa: CASAPDLGGSSQFF
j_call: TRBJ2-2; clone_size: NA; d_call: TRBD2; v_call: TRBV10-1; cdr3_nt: TGCGCCAGCAGTGACCTAAGCGGGGGAGTGTCCGGGGAGCTGTTTTTT; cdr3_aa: CASSDLSGGVSGELFF
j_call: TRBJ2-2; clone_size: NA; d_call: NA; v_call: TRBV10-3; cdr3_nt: TGTGCCACACGGACAAACACCGGGGAGCTGTTTTTT; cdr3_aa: CATRTNTGELFF
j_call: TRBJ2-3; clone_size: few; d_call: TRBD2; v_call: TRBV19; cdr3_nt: TGTGCCAGTAGTCCCCGACGAGGTTCTGCGGGGGGCAACACAGATACGCAGTATTTT; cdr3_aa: CASSPRRGSAGGNTDTQYF
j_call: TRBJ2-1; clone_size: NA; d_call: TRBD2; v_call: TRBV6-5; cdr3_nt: TGTGCCAGCAGTTGGGGACTAGCGGGAAAGGTTGAGCAGTTCTTC; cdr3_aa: CASSWGLAGKVEQFF
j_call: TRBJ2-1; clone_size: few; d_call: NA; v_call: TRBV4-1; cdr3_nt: TGCGCCAGCAGCCAAGGTCTTGCCTGGCTGGGAAATGGTTCCTACAATGAGCAGTTCTTC; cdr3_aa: CASSQGLAWLGNGSYNEQFF
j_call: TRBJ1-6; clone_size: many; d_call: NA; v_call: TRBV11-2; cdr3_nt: TGTGCCAGCAGCGGACTGGGCAGGGGCAATTCACCCCTCCACTTT; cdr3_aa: CASSGLGRGNSPLHF
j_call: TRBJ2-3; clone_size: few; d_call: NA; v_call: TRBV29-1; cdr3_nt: TGCAGCGTTGATAAGGGCCACACAGATACGCAGTATTTT; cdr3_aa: CSVDKGHTDTQYF
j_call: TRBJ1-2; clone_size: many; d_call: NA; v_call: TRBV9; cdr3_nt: TGTGCCAGCAGCGTGATAGGGGGGAACTATGGCTACACCTTC; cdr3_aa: CASSVIGGNYGYTF
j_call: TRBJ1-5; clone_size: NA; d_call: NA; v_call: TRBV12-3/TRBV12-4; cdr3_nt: TGTGCCAGCAGTTTATCAGGGGTCGTTTATCAGCCCCAGCATTTT; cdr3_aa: CASSLSGVVYQPQHF
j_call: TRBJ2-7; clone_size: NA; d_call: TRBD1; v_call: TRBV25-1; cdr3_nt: TGTGCCAGCAGCTTTGACAGGGGTAGCGAGCAGTACTTC; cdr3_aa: CASSFDRGSEQYF
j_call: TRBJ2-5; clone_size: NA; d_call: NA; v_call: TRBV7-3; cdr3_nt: TGTGCCAGCAGCTTAGGCGGGGCAGGGATTGAGACCCAGTACTTC; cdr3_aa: CASSLGGAGIETQYF
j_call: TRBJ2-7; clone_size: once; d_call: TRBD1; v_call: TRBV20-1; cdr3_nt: TGCAGTGCTATTCCCGGGACAGGCGTCTCCTACGAGCAGTACTTC; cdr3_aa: CSAIPGTGVSYEQYF
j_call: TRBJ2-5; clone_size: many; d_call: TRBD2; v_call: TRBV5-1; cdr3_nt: TGCGCCAGCAGCCCCCCGACTAGCGGGAGGGAGACCCAGTACTTC; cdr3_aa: CASSPPTSGRETQYF
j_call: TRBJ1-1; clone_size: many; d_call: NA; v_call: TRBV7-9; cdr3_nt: TGTGCCAGCAGCACCGGGACGGAGGGAGCTGAAGCTTTCTTT; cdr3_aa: CASSTGTEGAEAFF
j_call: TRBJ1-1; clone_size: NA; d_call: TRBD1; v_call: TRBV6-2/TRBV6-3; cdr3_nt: TGTGCCAGCAGTTATCTTACGGGACAGGGGCGGAACACTGAAGCTTTCTTT; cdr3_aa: CASSYLTGQGRNTEAFF
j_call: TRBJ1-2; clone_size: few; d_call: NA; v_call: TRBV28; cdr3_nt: TGTGCCAGCAGTACGGGACACGTCTATGGCTACACCTTC; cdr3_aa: CASSTGHVYGYTF
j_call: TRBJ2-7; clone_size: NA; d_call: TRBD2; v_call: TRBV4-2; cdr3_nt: TGTGCCAGCAGCCAATTGGACCCGTGGATAACGGGGGGTTACGAGCAGTACTTC; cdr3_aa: CASSQLDPWITGGYEQYF
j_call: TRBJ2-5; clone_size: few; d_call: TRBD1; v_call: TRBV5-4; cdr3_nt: TGTGCCAGCAGCCATCGACAGGGTCTCCCAGAGACCCAGTACTTC; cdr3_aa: CASSHRQGLPETQYF
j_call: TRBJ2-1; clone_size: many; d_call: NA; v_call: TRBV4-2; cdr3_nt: TGTGCCAGCAGCCCTTCGAGGACTCGGTTCTTC; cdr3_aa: CASSPSRTRFF
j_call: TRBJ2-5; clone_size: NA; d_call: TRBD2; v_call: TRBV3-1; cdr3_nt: TGTGCCAGCAGCCAAGGGCTAGCGGTGGGGTACCAAGAGACCCAGTACTTC; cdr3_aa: CASSQGLAVGYQETQYF
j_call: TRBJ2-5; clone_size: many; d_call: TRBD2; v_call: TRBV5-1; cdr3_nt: TGCGCCAGCAGCTTAGGACTAGCGGGAGTCGGAGAGACCCAGTACTTC; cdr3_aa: CASSLGLAGVGETQYF
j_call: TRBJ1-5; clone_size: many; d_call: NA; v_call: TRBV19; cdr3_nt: TGTGCCAGTAGTTTAACCTTCTTAAATCAGCCCCAGCATTTT; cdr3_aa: CASSLTFLNQPQHF
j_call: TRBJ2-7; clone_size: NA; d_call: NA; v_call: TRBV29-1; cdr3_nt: TGCAGCGTTGAGGGCTCCGGGAAGGGCCCTTACGAGCAGTACTTC; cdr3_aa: CSVEGSGKGPYEQYF
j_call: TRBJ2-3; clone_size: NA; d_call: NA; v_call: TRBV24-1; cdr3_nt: TGTGCCACCAGTGATCTAAGCACCTTCCCAGATACGCAGTATTTT; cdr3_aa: CATSDLSTFPDTQYF
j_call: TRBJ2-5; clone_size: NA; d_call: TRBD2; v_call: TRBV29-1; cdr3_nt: TGCAGCATCTCTAGCGGGAGGGCCCGGGAGACCCAGTACTTC; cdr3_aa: CSISSGRARETQYF
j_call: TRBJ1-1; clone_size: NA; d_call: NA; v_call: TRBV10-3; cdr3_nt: TGTGCCATTTCCTACAGGAGGGAGGGTGAAGCTTTCTTT; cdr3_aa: CAISYRREGEAFF
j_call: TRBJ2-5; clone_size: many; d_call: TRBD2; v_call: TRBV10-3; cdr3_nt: TGTGCCATCTATAGCGGGAGGGCCAAAGAGACCCAGTACTTC; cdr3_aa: CAIYSGRAKETQYF
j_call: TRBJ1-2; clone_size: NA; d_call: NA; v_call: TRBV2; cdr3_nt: TGTGCCAGCAGTGAAGGTCCCGCGAGGGGCTACACCTTC; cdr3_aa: CASSEGPARGYTF
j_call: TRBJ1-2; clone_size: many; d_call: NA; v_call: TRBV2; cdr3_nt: TGTGCCAGCAGTGTAGGTCAGGGGCTATTCTATGGCTACACCTTC; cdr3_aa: CASSVGQGLFYGYTF
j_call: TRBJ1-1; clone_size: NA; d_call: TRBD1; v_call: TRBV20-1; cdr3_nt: TGCAGTGCTAGACCCCGGGACAGTGAAGCTTTCTTT; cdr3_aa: CSARPRDSEAFF
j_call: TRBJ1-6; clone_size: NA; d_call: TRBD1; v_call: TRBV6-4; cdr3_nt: TGTGCCAGCAGTCACGGGGGACAGGGTTTTCGAAATTCACCCCTCCACTTT; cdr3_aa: CASSHGGQGFRNSPLHF
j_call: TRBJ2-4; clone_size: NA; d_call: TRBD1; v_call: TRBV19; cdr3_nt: TGTGCCAGTAGTTTGACGACAGGGGGCAAGTACTTC; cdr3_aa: CASSLTTGGKYF
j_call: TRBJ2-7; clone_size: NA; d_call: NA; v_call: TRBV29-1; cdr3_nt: TGCAGCGTTGAGGGCGCTGCCTACGAGCAGTACTTC; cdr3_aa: CSVEGAAYEQYF
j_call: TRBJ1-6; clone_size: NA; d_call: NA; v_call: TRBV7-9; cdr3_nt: TGTGCCAGCAGCTTGGGACATCCAAATTCACCCCTCCACTTT; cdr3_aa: CASSLGHPNSPLHF
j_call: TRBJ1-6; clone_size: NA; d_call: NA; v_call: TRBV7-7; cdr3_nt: TGTGCTAGCAGTATAGGACTTAATTCACCCCTCCACTTT; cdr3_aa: CASSIGLNSPLHF
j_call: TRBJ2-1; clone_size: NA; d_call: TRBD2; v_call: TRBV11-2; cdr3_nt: TGTGCCAGCAGCTTGCCGAGGGCGACTAGCGGGAGCCGCGAGCAGTTCTTC; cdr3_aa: CASSLPRATSGSREQFF
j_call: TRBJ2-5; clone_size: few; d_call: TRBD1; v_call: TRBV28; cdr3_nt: TGTGCCAGCAGTTATGACAGGGGGTTCCAAGAGACCCAGTACTTC; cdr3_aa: CASSYDRGFQETQYF
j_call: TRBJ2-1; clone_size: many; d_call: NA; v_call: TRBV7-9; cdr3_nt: TGTGCCAGCAGCCCCCACCCCCGTCGGGGCAACAATGAGCAGTTCTTC; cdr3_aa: CASSPHPRRGNNEQFF
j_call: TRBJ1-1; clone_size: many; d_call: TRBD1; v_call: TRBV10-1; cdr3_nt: TGCGCCAGCAATGCAGGGGGCACTGAAGCTTTCTTT; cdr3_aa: CASNAGGTEAFF
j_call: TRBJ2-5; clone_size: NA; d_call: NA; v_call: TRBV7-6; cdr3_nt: TGTGCCAGTGGCTTAGTATCTCAAGAGACCCAGTACTTC; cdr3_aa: CASGLVSQETQYF
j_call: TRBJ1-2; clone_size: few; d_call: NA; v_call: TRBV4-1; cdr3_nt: TGCGCCAGCAGAGGGGTTCCCAACTATGGCTACACCTTC; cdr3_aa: CASRGVPNYGYTF